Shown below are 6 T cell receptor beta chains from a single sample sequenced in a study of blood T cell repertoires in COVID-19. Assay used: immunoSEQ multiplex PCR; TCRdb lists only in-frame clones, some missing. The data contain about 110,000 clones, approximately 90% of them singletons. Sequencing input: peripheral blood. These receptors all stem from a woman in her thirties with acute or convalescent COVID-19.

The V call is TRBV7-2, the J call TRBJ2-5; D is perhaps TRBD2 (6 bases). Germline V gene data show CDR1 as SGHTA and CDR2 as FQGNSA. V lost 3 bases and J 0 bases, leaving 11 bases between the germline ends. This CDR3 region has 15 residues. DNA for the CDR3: TGTGCCAGCAGCTTTTCCGGGGGTTACCAAGAGACCCAGTACTTC. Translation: CASSFSGGYQETQYF. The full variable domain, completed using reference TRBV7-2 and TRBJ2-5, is GAGVSQSPSNKVTEKGKDVELRCDPISGHTALYWYRQSLGQGLEFLIYFQGNSAPDKSGLPSDRFSAERTGGSVSTLTIQRTQQEDSAVYLCASSFSGGYQETQYFGPGTRLLVL.

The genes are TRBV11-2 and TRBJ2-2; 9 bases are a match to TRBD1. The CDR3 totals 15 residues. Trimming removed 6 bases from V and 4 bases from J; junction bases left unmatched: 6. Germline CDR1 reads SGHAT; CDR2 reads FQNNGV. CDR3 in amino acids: CASRQNRGRTGELFF. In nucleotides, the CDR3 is TGTGCCAGCAGACAAAACAGGGGGCGCACCGGGGAGCTGTTTTTT. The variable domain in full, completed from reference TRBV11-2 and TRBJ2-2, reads EAGVAQSPRYKIIEKRQSVAFWCNPISGHATLYWYQQILGQGPKLLIQFQNNGVVDDSQLPKDRFSAERLKGVDSTLKIQPAKLEDSAVYLCASRQNRGRTGELFFGEGSRLTVL.

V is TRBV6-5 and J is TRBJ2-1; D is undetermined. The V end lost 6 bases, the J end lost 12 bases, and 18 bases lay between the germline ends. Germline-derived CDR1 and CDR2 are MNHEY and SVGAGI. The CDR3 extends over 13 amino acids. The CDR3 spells CASSRDSRSGQFF. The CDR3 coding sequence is TGTGCCAGCAGCCGAGACTCCCGGTCGGGGCAGTTCTTC.

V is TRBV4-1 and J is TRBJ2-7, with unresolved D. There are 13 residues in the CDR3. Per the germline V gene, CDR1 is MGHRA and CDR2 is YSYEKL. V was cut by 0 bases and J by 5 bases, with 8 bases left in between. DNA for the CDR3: TGCGCCAGCAGCCAAGACGGTCCCCACGAGCAGTACTTC. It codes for CASSQDGPHEQYF.

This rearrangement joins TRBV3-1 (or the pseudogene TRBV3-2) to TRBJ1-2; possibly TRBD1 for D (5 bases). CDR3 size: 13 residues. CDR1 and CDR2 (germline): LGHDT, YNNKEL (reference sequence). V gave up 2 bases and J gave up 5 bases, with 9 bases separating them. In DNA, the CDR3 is TGTGCCAGCAGCCAATCGGGGGAATATGGCTACACCTTC. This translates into CASSQSGEYGYTF.

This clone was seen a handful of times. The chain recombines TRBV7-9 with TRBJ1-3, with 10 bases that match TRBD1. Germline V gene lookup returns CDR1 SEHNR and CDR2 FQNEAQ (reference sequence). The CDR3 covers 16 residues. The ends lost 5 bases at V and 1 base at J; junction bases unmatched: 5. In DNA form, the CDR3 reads TGTGCCAGCAGCCTGGGGGACAGGGGATCTGGAAACACCATATATTTT. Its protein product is CASSLGDRGSGNTIYF.